This T cell receptor beta chain stems from a study of T cells in Graves' hyperthyroidism and ophthalmopathy. For the study at large: Blood was drawn when the patient was first diagnosed and still untreated. The study's findings and limits: Ophthalmopathy got predicted by the model a median approximately 6.4 months before its onset.

Each ophthalmopathy patient scored at least 3 on the Clinical Activity Score and at least 4 on NOSPECS grade, with duration under 3 months. The TCR beta CDR3 regions underwent amplification using RNA transcripts as the source. During a first-round RT-PCR of the TCR CDR3, the HTBI primer set was used. TCRdb re-called the multiplex PCR reads with MiXCR, one entry per CDR3 protein. This sample has more than 500,000 distinct CDR3 sequences, with roughly 15% found just once. Ten or more counts support this clonotype. Its antigen is unidentified. This CDR3 has 15 residues. Germline V gives CDR1 MNHEY, CDR2 SMNVEV (reference sequence). V gave up 5 bases and J gave up 3 bases, with 17 bases separating them.

Sequencing was carried out using blood. The sequence came from a woman aged 25 to 39 with Graves' ophthalmopathy. The chain has TRBV27 and TRBJ2-7, with D possibly TRBD2 on 5 matching bases. In nucleotides, the CDR3 is TGTGCCAGCAGTCAAATTCAGGTACTAGGCTACGAGCAGTACTTC. This sequence encodes CASSQIQVLGYEQYF.